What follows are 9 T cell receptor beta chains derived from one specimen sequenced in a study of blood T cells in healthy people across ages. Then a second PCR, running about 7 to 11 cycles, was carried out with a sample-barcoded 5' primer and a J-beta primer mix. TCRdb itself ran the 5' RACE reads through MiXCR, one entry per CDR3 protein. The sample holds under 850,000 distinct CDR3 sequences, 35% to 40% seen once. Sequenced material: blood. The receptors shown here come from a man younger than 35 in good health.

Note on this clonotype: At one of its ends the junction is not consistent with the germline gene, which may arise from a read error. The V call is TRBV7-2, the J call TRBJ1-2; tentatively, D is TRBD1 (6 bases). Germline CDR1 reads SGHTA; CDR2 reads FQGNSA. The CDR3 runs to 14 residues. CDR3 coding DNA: TGTGCCCGCAGCGTCGGTACAGGGAACTATGGCTACACCTTC. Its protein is CARSVGTGNYGYTF.

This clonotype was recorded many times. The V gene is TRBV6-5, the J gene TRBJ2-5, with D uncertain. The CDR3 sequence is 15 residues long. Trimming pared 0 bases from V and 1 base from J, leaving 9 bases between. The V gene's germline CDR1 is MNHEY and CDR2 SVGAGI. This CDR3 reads CASSYSGQLQETQYF. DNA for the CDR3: TGTGCCAGCAGTTACTCCGGGCAGCTCCAAGAGACCCAGTACTTC.

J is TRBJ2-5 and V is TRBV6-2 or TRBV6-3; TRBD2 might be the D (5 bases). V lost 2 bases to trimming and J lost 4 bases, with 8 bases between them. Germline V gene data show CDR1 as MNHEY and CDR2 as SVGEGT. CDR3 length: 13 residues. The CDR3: CASSYRRGETQYF. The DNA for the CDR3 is TGTGCCAGCAGTTACCGACGGGGAGAGACCCAGTACTTC.

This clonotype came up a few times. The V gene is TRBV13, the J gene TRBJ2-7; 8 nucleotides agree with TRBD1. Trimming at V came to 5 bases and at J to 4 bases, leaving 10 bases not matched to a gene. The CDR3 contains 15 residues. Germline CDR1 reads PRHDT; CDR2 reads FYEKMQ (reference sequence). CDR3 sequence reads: CASSHTLDRAYEQYF. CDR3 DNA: TGTGCCAGCAGCCATACCCTGGACAGGGCATACGAGCAGTACTTC.

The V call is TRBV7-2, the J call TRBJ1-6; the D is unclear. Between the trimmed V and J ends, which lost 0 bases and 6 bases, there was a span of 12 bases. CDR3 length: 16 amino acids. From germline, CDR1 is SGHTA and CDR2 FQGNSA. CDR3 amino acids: CASSLARRARNSPLHF. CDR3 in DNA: TGTGCCAGCAGCTTAGCGAGGAGGGCGCGTAATTCACCCCTCCACTTT.

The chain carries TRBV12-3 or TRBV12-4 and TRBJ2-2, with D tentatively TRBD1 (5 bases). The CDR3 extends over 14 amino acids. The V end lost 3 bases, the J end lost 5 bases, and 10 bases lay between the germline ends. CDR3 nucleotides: TGTGCCAGCAGTTTCGCAGGGATGACCGGGGAGCTGTTTTTT. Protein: CASSFAGMTGELFF.

The chain's CDR3 is CASSQGGLRETQYF. DNA for the CDR3: TGCGCCAGCAGCCAAGGGGGACTCCGGGAGACCCAGTACTTC. This sequence joins TRBV4-1 and TRBJ2-7, with D possibly matching TRBD2 (6 bases). The J call is uncertain, as TRBJ2-5 better fits the DNA end. This CDR3 is built from 14 residues. The germline gives CDR1 MGHRA, CDR2 YSYEKL.

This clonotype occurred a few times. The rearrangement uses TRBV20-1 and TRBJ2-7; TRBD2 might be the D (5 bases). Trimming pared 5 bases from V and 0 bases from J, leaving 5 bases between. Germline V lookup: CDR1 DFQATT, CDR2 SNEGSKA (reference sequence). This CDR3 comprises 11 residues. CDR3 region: CSAGSSYEQYF. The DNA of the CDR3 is TGCAGTGCTGGGAGCTCCTACGAGCAGTACTTC.

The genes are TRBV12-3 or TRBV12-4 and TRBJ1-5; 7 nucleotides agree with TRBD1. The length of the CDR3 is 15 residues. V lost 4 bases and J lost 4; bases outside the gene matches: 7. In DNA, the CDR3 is TGTGCCAGCAGTTCCTTTTCAGGGGGAAATCAGCCCCAGCATTTT. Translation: CASSSFSGGNQPQHF.